This T cell receptor beta chain stems from a study of cytotoxic CD8 clonotypes in ibrutinib-treated CLL. As for this clone: The antigen is not known.

Losses at the gene ends were 5 bases for V and 3 bases for J; bases not matched to a gene: 5. The CDR3 runs 14 residues. Germline CDR1 KGHSH, CDR2 LQKENI. Target depth was 1 in 200,000 to 1 in 1 million T cells, about 10x per clonotype. Assay: immunoSEQ multiplex PCR; the TCRdb copy retains only in-frame clones and omits some. This table has 130,000 to 150,000 clones, about 80% appearing once. Findings and limits, study-wide: Baseline clonality exceeded age-matched healthy donors and tracked circulating CD8+ T-cell counts. Sampling times, which were not matched between the groups, differed between sustained-remission patients and progressing patients. Under therapy, public clonotypes either contracted or stayed stable, and they were uncommon.

The chain recombines TRBV18 with TRBJ2-7, with 9 bases that match TRBD1. This sequence originates from a human donor with chronic lymphocytic leukemia. The sequenced sample was PBMCs, obtained after 12 months of ibrutinib treatment. The CDR3 DNA is TGTGCCAGCTCAGGGACAGGGACAGGCTACGAGCAGTACTTC. It encodes CASSGTGTGYEQYF.